This is a list of T cell receptor beta chains from one sample in a study of T cells in Graves' hyperthyroidism and ophthalmopathy. TCRdb independently ran MiXCR on the multiplex PCR reads; one entry per CDR3 protein. The table includes approximately 870,000 distinct CDR3 sequences, about 38% detected once. The specimen was blood. Source of these receptors: a man aged 18 to 29 with Graves' hyperthyroidism. CDR3s include the opening cysteine and the closing phenylalanine or tryptophan.

j_call v_call cdr3_aa
TRBJ1-2 TRBV6-5 CASWARGNTGGYTF
TRBJ2-3 TRBV15 CATSRDGTSGGDTQYF
TRBJ2-7 TRBV12-3/TRBV12-4 CASSPGLAGPYEQYF
TRBJ1-5 TRBV7-9 CASSPAGTGNQPQHF
TRBJ1-1 TRBV30 CAWIGAEAFF
TRBJ1-5 TRBV7-8 CASSADRVNNQPQHF
TRBJ2-7 TRBV10-3 CAIRTPGQGFSYEQYF
TRBJ2-7 TRBV29-1 CSVQGSHSYEQYF
TRBJ1-6 TRBV7-9 CASSLALGNQNSPLHF
TRBJ1-3 TRBV29-1 CSVPGQGIDTIYF
TRBJ2-2 TRBV29-1 CSVETPGQGLTGELFF
TRBJ2-5 TRBV9 CASSATSANQETQYF
TRBJ2-5 TRBV11-2 CASSSRANQETQYF
TRBJ2-5 TRBV7-2 CASSSGRVRLAGGETQYF
TRBJ2-2 TRBV9 CATRPWGSTGELFF
TRBJ2-5 TRBV29-1 CSAIAGGEETQYF
TRBJ1-1 TRBV12-3/TRBV12-4 CASSFGGSVNTEAFF
TRBJ2-7 TRBV19 CASSYRGAVEQYF
TRBJ2-6 TRBV19 CASSQWSSGANVLTF
TRBJ2-5 TRBV7-9 CASSLGGTGETQYF
TRBJ1-6 TRBV7-2 CASSLSGSTNSPLHF
TRBJ1-2 TRBV6-1 CASSQDWDRGGYTF
TRBJ1-1 TRBV4-1 CASSHPLRGSTEAFF
TRBJ2-6 TRBV15 CATSSLSGTSGANVLTF
TRBJ1-1 TRBV5-1 CASSFGGEGTEAFF
TRBJ2-7 TRBV7-2 CASRLGSQPPYEQYF
TRBJ1-6 TRBV6-5 CASSLGPYNSPLHF
TRBJ1-6 TRBV6-4 CASRKTGEANSPLHF
TRBJ2-7 TRBV29-1 CSVEGGVLSAEQYF
TRBJ1-2 TRBV5-8 CASSQPDREDYGYTF
TRBJ2-5 TRBV7-2 CASSPPGVLQETQYF
TRBJ2-5 TRBV7-9 CASSFADRGETQYF
TRBJ2-7 TRBV4-1 CASSLRDSLSYEQYF
TRBJ1-3 TRBV29-1 CSGGGGNTIYF
TRBJ1-1 TRBV12-3/TRBV12-4 CASSRAVMNTEAFF
TRBJ1-4 TRBV5-1 CASSLEGRANEKLFF
TRBJ2-7 TRBV29-1 CSMGQGPYEQYF
TRBJ1-1 TRBV5-8 CASSLLGGGEAFF
TRBJ1-4 TRBV4-1 CASSQEFWEKLFF
TRBJ1-2 TRBV5-1 CASSLDNPAGYTF
TRBJ1-3 TRBV7-2 CASSLRGSSGNTIYF
TRBJ2-7 TRBV2 CASLGGGGEQYF
TRBJ1-1 TRBV9 CASSPLGGLTEAFF
TRBJ2-7 TRBV7-9 CASSFDDGSSYEQYF
TRBJ1-2 TRBV10-3 CAISESWAGYTF
TRBJ1-2 TRBV6-2/TRBV6-3 CASSPQGEYYGYTF
TRBJ1-5 TRBV9 CASSVGGGGTNQPQHF
TRBJ1-5 TRBV7-2 CASSLEVLGNQPQHF
TRBJ2-2 TRBV7-3 CASSLTPGQGGTGELFF
TRBJ2-2 TRBV24-1 CATSLQPPQGDTGELFF
TRBJ2-3 TRBV7-8 CASSLVEPLDTDTQYF
TRBJ2-7 TRBV7-9 CASSSGQDNEQYF
TRBJ2-5 TRBV12-3/TRBV12-4 CASRRDYQETQYF
TRBJ1-2 TRBV4-2 CASSQVGQGVGGYTF
TRBJ1-4 TRBV5-1 CASSLDRRDEKLFF
TRBJ2-6 TRBV10-3 CAISDRLGQGGANVLTF